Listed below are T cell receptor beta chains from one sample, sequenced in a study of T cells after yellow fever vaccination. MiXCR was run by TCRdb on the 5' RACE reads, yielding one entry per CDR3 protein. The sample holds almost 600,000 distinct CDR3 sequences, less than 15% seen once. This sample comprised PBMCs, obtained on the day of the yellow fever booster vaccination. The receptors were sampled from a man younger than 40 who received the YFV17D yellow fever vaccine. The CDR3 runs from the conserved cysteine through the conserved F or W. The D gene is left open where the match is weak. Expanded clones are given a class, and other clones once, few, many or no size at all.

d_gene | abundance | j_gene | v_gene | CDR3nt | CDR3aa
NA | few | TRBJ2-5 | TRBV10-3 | TGTGCCATCAGTGAGCAAGGGCTGATCAGGGAGACCCAGTACTTC | CAISEQGLIRETQYF
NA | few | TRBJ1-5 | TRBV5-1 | TGCGCCAGCAGCTTGTTACCCAGGGAAGTCAATCAGCCCCAGCATTTT | CASSLLPREVNQPQHF
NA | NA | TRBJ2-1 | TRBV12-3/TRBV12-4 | TGTGCCAGCAGTCAGCTGGACAGTCGGAATGAGCAGTTCTTC | CASSQLDSRNEQFF
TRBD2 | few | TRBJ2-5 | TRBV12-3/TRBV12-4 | TGTGCCAGCACGACTAGCGCGGCGACCCAGTACTTC | CASTTSAATQYF
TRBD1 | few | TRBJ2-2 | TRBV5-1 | TGCGCCAGCAGCCTGGAGGCCAGGGGGCGTACCGGGGAGCTGTTTTTT | CASSLEARGRTGELFF
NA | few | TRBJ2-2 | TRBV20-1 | TGCAGTGCTAGAGATCTGATGTCCGGGGAGCTGTTTTTT | CSARDLMSGELFF
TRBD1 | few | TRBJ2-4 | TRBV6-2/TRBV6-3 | TGTGCCACTCCAAGCGCCTGGGACAGGGTAAAGCCGGAAGCCAAAAACATTCAGTACTTC | CATPSAWDRVKPEAKNIQYF
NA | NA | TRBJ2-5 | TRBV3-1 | TGTGCCAGCAGTCCCTACGGGCAAGAGACCCAGTACTTC | CASSPYGQETQYF
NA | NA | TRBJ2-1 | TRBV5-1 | TGCGCCAGCAGCTTGGCCAAGCTGGTAAACAATGAGCAGTTCTTC | CASSLAKLVNNEQFF
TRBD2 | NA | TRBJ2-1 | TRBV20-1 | TGCAGTGCCTCGTCGGGGCGGGAGTTAGATGAGCAGTTCTTC | CSASSGRELDEQFF
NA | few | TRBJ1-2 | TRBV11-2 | TGTGCCAGCAGCCCGGTCGAAGGCTACACCTTC | CASSPVEGYTF
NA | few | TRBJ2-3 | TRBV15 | TGTGCCACCAGCAATCGACACGGCACAGATACGCAGTATTTT | CATSNRHGTDTQYF
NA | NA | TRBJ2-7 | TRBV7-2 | TGTGCCAGCAGCTCCCCGGGAGCGGAAAGCTCCTACGAGCAGTACTTC | CASSSPGAESSYEQYF
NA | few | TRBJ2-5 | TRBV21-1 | TGTGCCAGCAGCTCTGGACTAGGCCAAGAGACCCAGTACTTC | CASSSGLGQETQYF
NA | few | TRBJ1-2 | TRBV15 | TGTGCCACCAGCAGCGGCACAGGGCGCGGCTACACCTTC | CATSSGTGRGYTF
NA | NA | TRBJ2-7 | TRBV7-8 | TGTGCCAGCACCGCGGGTTCCCGCTCCTACGAGCAGTACTTC | CASTAGSRSYEQYF
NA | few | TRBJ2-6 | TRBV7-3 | TGTGCCAGCAGCTTGGCGGGAAATGGGGCCAACGTCCTGACTTTC | CASSLAGNGANVLTF
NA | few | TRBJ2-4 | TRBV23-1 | TGCGCCAGCAGTCGTCACGAAGCCAAAAACATTCAGTACTTC | CASSRHEAKNIQYF
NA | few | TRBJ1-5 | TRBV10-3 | TGTGCCATCAGCTCAGGACAAATAGGGACTCAGCCCCAGCATTTT | CAISSGQIGTQPQHF
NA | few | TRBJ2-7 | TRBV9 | TGTGCCAGCAGCGTAACGGCGGAGAGCTCCTACGAGCAGTACTTC | CASSVTAESSYEQYF